This section outlines one T cell receptor (beta chain) sequence together with its context. What this receptor recognizes is not known. The sample holds no much larger clone one base away, and base qualities are not on file. The data were taken from a study of shared clonotypes between healthy human individuals (TCRdb year 2020). Broadly, across the study: The cohort included three men and two women between 18 and 49 years of age. For each donor, CD4 naive and CD4 memory were each given three plates, CD8 naive was given two plates, and CD8 memory was given one plate. Blood TCR repertoires of about five healthy adults were deeply sequenced to estimate repertoire size and the extent of clonotype sharing between individuals. To increase sequencing depth and limit assay-specific biases, different laboratories used diverse techniques to prepare libraries and sequence TCR repertoires. Per donor, leukapheresis produced somewhere between about 0.9 and 9.5 billion PBMCs.

Using the deep immunoSEQ assay, multiplex PCR amplified TCR CDR3 regions from genomic DNA. Extracted genomic DNA from each cell subset was distributed evenly across all wells of several immunoSEQ 96-well plates, and each plate was treated as a replicate. For sorted subsets, 150 to 250 ng genomic DNA, equal to 25,000 to 35,000 T cell genomes, was loaded into each replicate PCR. Purified libraries were measured with a Qubit 3.0 fluorometer, size-checked on a Bioanalyzer 2100, and measured again with the KAPA Library Quantification kit. A separate single-read 150-cycle Illumina NextSeq 550 flow cell was used to sequence each immunoSEQ 96-well plate. In the authors' own workflow: Because the immunoSEQ output held only junctional sequences and lacked quality scores, the filtering could not match the filtering applied to full-length reads. To assign V/J genes and CDR3, sequences were annotated against IMGT germline references using PyIR, a Python wrapper for IgBLAST v1.9. Reads were filtered out if the reads had weak V/J assignments (E-value above 1e-6), no CDR3, stop codons, out-of-frame junctions, or ambiguous translated residues. V3J clonotypes were defined as sequences sharing an identical inferred V gene, J gene, and CDR3 amino acid sequence. The percentage overlap between two repertoires was calculated by dividing the number of shared unique clonotypes by the size of the smaller repertoire. Richness of each repertoire was evaluated using RTK rarefaction, the Chao1 estimator, and Recon v2.1 estimates of unobserved clonotypes. Generation probabilities were computed with OLGA for all TCRbeta clonotypes obtained by the gDNA method from four donors. TCRdb mirrors the immuneACCESS table, restricted to in-frame sequences. Some clones are absent from its copies; in checked studies, under half trace to an unresolved V gene, and the reason for the others is unknown. V and J calls and clone size are those listed in that table; D and trimming were worked out from the DNA. The sample contains about 1.5 million clones, about 96% of them found a single time. Roughly 1.2% of the sample lies in the top ten.

Broad study findings and their caveats: Roughly 5% of naive CD4, around 3.5% of naive CD8, approximately 2.2% of memory CD4, and about 0.4% of memory CD8 clonotypes were shared across a few donors. Pairwise subsampling indicated that sequencing depth was expected to affect the degree of clonotype sharing among donors. Even with the large sequencing depth, rarefaction of the sorted-subset datasets indicated that sequencing was incomplete. Naive subsets generally had larger estimated clonotype richness than memory subsets. Sampling was restricted to blood, and TCR repertoires in tissues likely differ from the TCR repertoires found in blood. Clonotypes shared by all four sorted-subset donors showed higher generation probabilities than non-shared clonotypes. The small number of donors limited the genetic and exposure-history diversity represented.

Donors were healthy HIV-negative adults with no recently reported acute infections or vaccinations. Every donor was a Caucasian adult residing in Nashville, Tennessee, USA. CD4+ T cells were enriched through magnetic negative selection, after which naive cells were positively selected on CD45RA and the remaining negative fraction served as the memory subset. Blood was obtained by leukapheresis, after which PBMCs were separated by Ficoll-Histopaque density gradient centrifugation and cryopreserved in liquid nitrogen vapor phase. Analytical flow cytometry was used to check the purity and quantity of every magnetically sorted T cell population. Genomic DNA was isolated from every sorted fraction and measured by UV absorbance on a Nanodrop 2000c. This clonotype originated in a man aged 25-45 years in good health. What was sequenced was naive CD4+ T cells sorted from blood. In light of the paper, this sample's cell subset or site label describes: CD45RA+ positively selected.

The CDR3 in this case is CASSVWAVKETQYF. The DNA is as follows: TGTGCCAGCAGTGTCTGGGCAGTAAAAGAGACCCAGTACTTC. The chain uses TRBV2 and TRBJ2-5; the D gene remains uncertain. From a lookup of the germline V gene, CDR1 and CDR2 are SNHLY and FYNNEI. Between the V and J ends, shortened by 4 bases and 3 bases respectively, the junction contains 12 bases. Its CDR3 holds 14 amino acids, cysteine through phenylalanine. Of all the DNA, just the CDR3 is kept, 42 bases in frame from base 1.